These T cell receptor beta chains were read from a single sample in a study of identical twins. TCRdb re-called the 5' RACE reads with MiXCR, one entry per CDR3 protein. Here the sample spans roughly 200,000 distinct CDR3 sequences, around 15% being singletons. These sequences were also reported in another study, on T cells expressing NK-cell markers.

Sequenced input: CD8+ T cells sorted from blood. Receptor source: a woman aged 18-35 years in good health. CDR3s include the opening cysteine and the closing phenylalanine or tryptophan. Fields, in order: CDR3 length, V gene, D gene, clone size, J gene, CDR3 DNA, CDR3 protein. A D gene is named only where the DNA matches it firmly. Not all rows give a size; the values are once, few, many and, for expanded clones, a class.

>13|TRBV6-1|TRBD1|few|TRBJ1-2
TGTGCCAGCAGTCGGGACAGGACCCATGGCTACACCTTC
CASSRDRTHGYTF
>15|TRBV7-2|TRBD2|.|TRBJ2-5
TGTGCCAGCAGCTTTAGCGGGTTCGGGCAAGAGACCCAGTACTTC
CASSFSGFGQETQYF
>16|TRBV4-1|TRBD2|few|TRBJ2-7
TGCGCCAGCAGCCAAGAACTAGCGGGAGTCTTTTACGAGCAGTACTTC
CASSQELAGVFYEQYF
>16|TRBV2|.|few|TRBJ2-5
TGTGCCAGCAGTGGGCAAGTTCAGGGGACCAGAGAGACCCAGTACTTC
CASSGQVQGTRETQYF
>14|TRBV29-1|TRBD1|few|TRBJ2-1
TGCAGCGTTAGGGCAGGGGGCGTCTACAATGAGCAGTTCTTC
CSVRAGGVYNEQFF
>15|TRBV20-1|.|.|TRBJ2-2
TGCAGTGCGGCGGGTGCGGGGCCGAACACCGGGGAGCTGTTTTTT
CSAAGAGPNTGELFF
>24|TRBV7-1|TRBD2|.|TRBJ2-3
TGTGCCAGCAGCTCCCCGGCGCAGACGGGACTAGCGGGGGAGCCCCCCGACCTCACAGATACGCAGTATTTT
CASSSPAQTGLAGEPPDLTDTQYF
>14|TRBV10-2|.|few|TRBJ2-1
TGCGCCAGCGAAGGGGATTACTCCTACAATGAGCAGTTCTTC
CASEGDYSYNEQFF
>15|TRBV5-1|TRBD1|.|TRBJ1-1
TGCGCCAGCGGACAGGGGTATATCTCAGCCACTGAAGCTTTCTTT
CASGQGYISATEAFF
>14|TRBV5-4|.|few|TRBJ2-7
TGTGCCAGCACCATTGACGCGGGTTCCTACGAGCAGTACTTC
CASTIDAGSYEQYF
>18|TRBV5-1|TRBD2|few|TRBJ2-1
TGCGCCAGCAGCTTGGCCGGACTAGCGGGGCAATCCTACAATGAGCAGTTCTTC
CASSLAGLAGQSYNEQFF
>14|TRBV27|.|.|TRBJ2-1
TGTGCCAGCAGTTTAGGTGGGCTGGGTCATGAGCAGTTCTTC
CASSLGGLGHEQFF
>19|TRBV18|.|few|TRBJ1-2
TGTGCCAGCTCACCCGGAAGCGTTTTAGGGTCGTCCCTTAACTATGGCTACACCTTC
CASSPGSVLGSSLNYGYTF
>16|TRBV9|.|.|TRBJ1-1
TGTGCCAGCAGCGTCCTTACGGGGTTTGCATACACTGAAGCTTTCTTT
CASSVLTGFAYTEAFF
>15|TRBV4-3|.|few|TRBJ2-7
TGCGCCAGCAGCCAAGGCAGGGCGGCCCTAGGCGAGCAGTACTTC
CASSQGRAALGEQYF
>9|TRBV27|.|many|TRBJ2-3
TGTGCCAGCACAGATACGCAGTATTTT
CASTDTQYF
>14|TRBV7-6|.|.|TRBJ2-7
TGTGCCAGCAGCTTAGTCTTTGGGAGTTTCGAGCAGTACTTC
CASSLVFGSFEQYF
>14|TRBV6-1|.|.|TRBJ2-3
TGTGCCAGCAGTATCTCTCGGGGCGCAGATACGCAGTATTTT
CASSISRGADTQYF
>15|TRBV20-1|TRBD2|few|TRBJ2-3
TGCAGTGCCGTTTCGCCGGGACTAACCACAGATACGCAGTATTTT
CSAVSPGLTTDTQYF
>12|TRBV20-1|.|few|TRBJ1-2
TGCAGTGCTAGGGCGCTTGCATGGGGCTACACCTTC
CSARALAWGYTF
>14|TRBV9|.|few|TRBJ1-2
TGTGCCAGCAGCGTAGGAGGAGACGCGTATGGCTACACCTTC
CASSVGGDAYGYTF
>14|TRBV12-3/TRBV12-4|.|few|TRBJ2-7
TGTGCCAGCAGCTCCGGGACGGTCCCCTACGAGCAGTACTTC
CASSSGTVPYEQYF
>16|TRBV11-2|.|.|TRBJ2-1
TGTGCCAGCAACGAGGGGGGGTTGATCTCCTACAATGAGCAGTTCTTC
CASNEGGLISYNEQFF
>14|TRBV20-1|TRBD1|few|TRBJ2-7
TGCAGTGCTAATCCCCGGGACAGGGGCTACGAGCAGTACTTC
CSANPRDRGYEQYF
>14|TRBV12-3/TRBV12-4|TRBD1|few|TRBJ2-2
TGTGCCAGCATCCGGACAGGGAACACCGGGGAGCTGTTTTTT
CASIRTGNTGELFF
>16|TRBV7-9|.|few|TRBJ1-3
TGTGCCAGCAGCCAGGGGTCACCAAACTCTGGAAACACCATATATTTT
CASSQGSPNSGNTIYF